This TCR beta chain was profiled in a study of blood T cell repertoires in COVID-19. This table comes from immunoSEQ multiplex PCR, and its TCRdb copy is limited to in-frame clones, with some not included. Of 140,000 to 150,000 clones listed, over 80% are singletons. The germline CDR1 and CDR2 sequences are LNHDA and SQIVND (reference sequence). This CDR3 has 16 amino acids. The V segment lost 7 bases and the J segment 2 bases; nucleotides outside the gene matches: 4. In terms of age and location, participants ranged from roughly 18 to 100 years and lived in about two dozen US areas. Participants' own reports of clinical history determined their cohort assignment.

Sequencing was done on a sample of PBMCs or T cells enriched from blood (not recorded which). This receptor was identified in a man in his sixties who had recovered from COVID-19. The chain combines TRBV19 with TRBJ2-6; TRBD1 matches at 11 bases. This chain's CDR3 is CASTPGQGAGANVLTF. The CDR3 DNA reads as TGTGCCAGTACTCCGGGACAGGGGGCTGGGGCCAACGTCCTGACTTTC.